These 8 T cell receptor beta chains were sequenced from one sample in a study of monozygotic twins with inflammatory bowel disease. For each CDR3 protein, TCRdb gives one entry from its re-call of the 5' RACE reads, without DNA. The sample features about 200,000 distinct CDR3 sequences, with 6% to 9% in its top ten. Sequenced sample: blood. The receptors were sampled from a human donor with ulcerative colitis or Crohn's disease, or a healthy co-twin of an affected twin (not recorded which).

The gene calls are TRBV4-2 and TRBJ2-1; TCRdb calls TRBD2, which cannot be checked without DNA. The V gene's germline CDR1 is LGHNA and CDR2 YNFKEQ. The CDR3 is made up of 17 amino acids. CDR3 sequence reads: CASSQDLSSGGNNEQFF.

The genes are TRBV7-3 and TRBJ2-3; TCRdb picks TRBD1, but there is no DNA to check that call. Germline-derived CDR1 and CDR2 are SGHTA and FQGTGA. The CDR3 has 14 amino acids. CDR3 amino acids: CASSFLAAGDTQYF.

The CDR3 here is CASSSLAGGTGELFF. V gene TRBV5-6 combines with J gene TRBJ2-2; as DNA is missing, the TRBD2 call by TCRdb cannot be tested. This CDR3 is 15 amino acids long. The germline gives CDR1 SGHDT, CDR2 YYEEEE.

The V call is TRBV7-2, the J call TRBJ2-5; with no DNA, the TCRdb D assignment of TRBD1 cannot be verified. CDR1 and CDR2 (germline): SGHTA, FQGNSA. This CDR3 is built from 14 residues. CDR3 sequence reads: CASSTQGWKETQYF.

CDR3: CASSLVVTSVANEQYF. The V gene is TRBV5-1, the J gene TRBJ2-7; the TCRdb D gene call, TRBD2, has no DNA to confirm it. This CDR3 has 16 amino acids. CDR1 and CDR2 from the germline V gene are SGHRS and YFSETQ. Full variable domain (outside the CDR3, taken from reference TRBV5-1 and TRBJ2-7): KAGVTQTPRYLIKTRGQQVTLSCSPISGHRSVSWYQQTPGQGLQFLFEYFSETQRNKGNFPGRFSGRQFSNSRSEMNVSTLELGDSALYLCASSLVVTSVANEQYFGPGTRLTVT.

The V call is TRBV5-1, the J call TRBJ1-1; TCRdb lists TRBD1, though no DNA is available to test this call. In germline, CDR1 is SGHRS, CDR2 YFSETQ. CDR3 length: 14 amino acids. This chain's CDR3 is CASSLGQVGAEAFF.

V gene TRBV20-1 combines with J gene TRBJ2-7; the TRBD2 assignment by TCRdb is unverifiable without DNA. The CDR3 runs to 13 residues. Germline CDR1 reads DFQATT; CDR2 reads SNEGSKA (reference sequence). The chain's CDR3 is CSARLAGSYEQYF.

V and J are TRBV20-1 and TRBJ1-1; the D call of TRBD1 rests on TCRdb alone, since no DNA is present to check it. CDR1 is DFQATT, CDR2 SNEGSKA, per germline (reference sequence). The CDR3 runs 14 residues. CDR3: CSARPGQSNTEAFF.